These 29 T cell receptor beta chains were all obtained from the same sample, sequenced in a study of T-cell reconstitution after alpha-beta-depleted transplantation in children (dated by TCRdb to 2016 to 2017). Library creation used PCR. These reads were obtained on an Illumina HiSeq 2500. To normalize quantification of the TCRbeta repertoire, the TCR libraries were built with molecular barcoding that relied on unique molecular identifiers. TCRdb's own reprocessing of the public reads used fastp at Q25 and MiXCR and kept productive beta chains. Rows with a matching CDR3 protein are joined into one entry that keeps the most common DNA and genes. The sample includes approximately 350,000 distinct CDR3 sequences, with under 20% observed a single time. The top ten clones comprise roughly two fifths of the sample. The label giving this sample's treatment or condition can be read as: allogeneic hematopoietic cell transplantation with graft depleted of TCRalphabeta T cells and CD19 B cells.

The specimen comprised PBMCs, mostly from graft donor cells, sampled 360 days after TCRalphabeta/CD19-depleted stem cell transplant. The receptors were sampled from a male patient under 10 years old who had a stem cell transplant for acute lymphoblastic leukemia, so the T cells may come from the graft donor.

The chain uses TRBV4-3 and TRBJ1-4; no firm D call. The V end was cut by 0 bases, the J end by 5 bases, with 13 bases between. Germline V gene sequence: CDR1 LGHNA, CDR2 YSLEER. The CDR3 has 16 amino acids. CDR3 residues: CASSQEVGFLNEKLFF. DNA for the CDR3: TGCGCCAGCAGCCAAGAGGTCGGGTTCCTGAATGAAAAACTGTTTTTT.

This clonotype has only a few counts. The rearrangement uses TRBV15 and TRBJ1-1; D is unresolved. Trimming took off 8 bases at V and 1 base at J, with 5 bases between the two ends. The CDR3 loop spans 11 amino acids. Germline CDR1 LNHNV, CDR2 YYDKDF (reference sequence). CDR3 coding DNA: TGTGCCACCGCCGGGAACACTGAAGCTTTCTTT. As protein: CATAGNTEAFF. The variable domain in full, with the rest retrieved from reference TRBV15 and TRBJ1-1, is DAMVIQNPRYQVTQFGKPVTLSCSQTLNHNVMYWYQQKSSQAPKLLFHYYDKDFNNEADTPDNFQSRRPNTSFCFLDIRSPGLGDTAMYLCATAGNTEAFFGQGTRLTVV.

V usage is TRBV7-9 and J usage is TRBJ2-1; D is ambiguous. Germline V CDR1 and CDR2: SEHNR, FQNEAQ (reference sequence). V shed 2 bases and J shed 0 bases, with 8 bases lying between them. The CDR3 is 15 amino acids. CDR3 amino acids: CASSLPLISYNEQFF. The CDR3 DNA follows: TGTGCCAGCAGCTTACCCTTGATCTCCTACAATGAGCAGTTCTTC.

The chain uses TRBV5-6 and TRBJ2-2, with TRBD2 as a possible D gene (6 bases). Germline V gives CDR1 SGHDT, CDR2 YYEEEE. V was clipped by 1 base and J by 0 bases, with 13 bases between them. CDR3 length equals 17 residues. The chain's CDR3 is CASSLLLAATNTGELFF. The CDR3 DNA follows: TGTGCCAGCAGCTTGCTATTAGCGGCGACGAACACCGGGGAGCTGTTTTTT.

V gene TRBV5-1 combines with J gene TRBJ2-1, with 13 nucleotides matching TRBD2. Germline V gene lookup returns CDR1 SGHRS and CDR2 YFSETQ. This CDR3 is built from 16 residues. The J segment lost 3 bases and the V segment lost 4 bases, leaving 4 bases of the junction unmatched. CDR3 in amino acids: CASSLGTSGNYNEQFF. The CDR3 bases are TGCGCCAGCAGCCTCGGGACTAGCGGGAACTACAATGAGCAGTTCTTC.

The V gene is TRBV28, the J gene TRBJ2-1; 7 bases fit TRBD1. The CDR3 length is 18 residues. The ends lost 3 bases at V and 7 bases at J; junction bases unmatched: 18. Germline lookup yields CDR1 MDHEN and CDR2 SYDVKM. CDR3 nucleotide sequence: TGTGCCAGCAGTTTTCCTACTGTACCGGGACAGCTGCAAAATGAGCAGTTCTTC. Protein sequence: CASSFPTVPGQLQNEQFF.

This clonotype was seen a few times. The V and J genes are TRBV10-3 and TRBJ2-1, with 8 bases lining up with TRBD2. Germline V gene sequence: CDR1 ENHRY, CDR2 SYGVKD. This CDR3 comprises 17 residues. Trimming removed 3 bases from V and 4 bases from J; junction bases left unmatched: 11. The CDR3 region is CAISDRARASGYNEQFF. The CDR3 nucleotides are TGTGCCATCAGTGACAGGGCTCGGGCTAGCGGGTACAATGAGCAGTTCTTC.

This clonotype was seen only a few times. The gene calls are TRBV7-9 and TRBJ2-1; 11 bases are a match to TRBD2. CDR3 length: 16 amino acids. J was trimmed by 7 bases and V by 4 bases; bases with no gene match: 9. The germline V gene encodes CDR1 SEHNR and CDR2 FQNEAQ (reference sequence). The CDR3 here is CASSSKGLAGPNEQFF. DNA for the CDR3: TGTGCCAGCAGCTCGAAAGGACTAGCGGGCCCTAATGAGCAGTTCTTC.

This clonotype was detected many times. The CDR3 sequence is CSVERLLNEQFF. As DNA, the CDR3 is TGCAGCGTTGAGAGGCTGCTTAATGAGCAGTTCTTC. This chain uses TRBV29-1 with TRBJ2-1, with unresolved D. Trimming removed 3 bases at V and 7 bases at J, with 10 bases between. Germline CDR1 reads SQVTM; CDR2 reads ANQGSEA. The CDR3 consists of 12 residues.

The chain employs TRBV11-3 and TRBJ2-1, with D maybe TRBD1 (6 bases). Germline CDR1 reads SGHNT; CDR2 reads YENEEA. This CDR3 contains 13 residues. V was pared by 5 bases and J by 9 bases, with 14 bases between. CDR3 in amino acids: CASSQLQGSEQFF. CDR3 sequence (DNA): TGTGCCAGCAGCCAACTTCAGGGGAGTGAGCAGTTCTTC.

This chain joins TRBV20-1 and TRBJ2-7; 7 bases agree with TRBD1. V dropped 3 bases and J dropped 2; count of bases not matched to a gene: 4. The germline gives CDR1 DFQATT, CDR2 SNEGSKA (reference sequence). The CDR3 covers 13 residues. This chain's CDR3 is CSASLGQAYEQYF. CDR3 DNA sequence: TGCAGTGCTAGCCTAGGACAGGCCTACGAGCAGTACTTC.

The chain recombines TRBV30 with TRBJ2-3; 7 nucleotides match TRBD2. The CDR3 runs 17 residues. The J segment lost 1 base and the V segment lost 5 bases, leaving 15 bases of the junction unmatched. Germline V gene sequence: CDR1 GTSNPN, CDR2 SVGIG (reference sequence). The DNA for the CDR3 is TGTGCCTGGGAGAGGGAGAGGCGGGAGCTTCGCACAGATACGCAGTATTTT. Translation gives CAWERERRELRTDTQYF. Using reference TRBV30 and TRBJ2-3 for the parts outside the CDR3, the full variable domain is SQTIHQWPATLVQPVGSPLSLECTVEGTSNPNLYWYRQAAGRGLQLLFYSVGIGQISSEVPQNLSASRPQDRQFILSSKKLLLSDSGFYLCAWERERRELRTDTQYFGPGTRLTVL.

This clonotype was seen only once. The rearrangement joins TRBV18 to TRBJ2-7; 13 bases fit TRBD2. CDR1 is KGHSH, CDR2 LQKENI, per germline. V was clipped by 5 bases and J by 2 bases; unmatched bases: 3. The CDR3 length is 15 residues. The CDR3 bases are TGTGCCAGCTCAACTGGACTAGCGGGAGCCTACGAGCAGTACTTC. It is translated as CASSTGLAGAYEQYF. The entire variable domain, with the rest obtained from reference TRBV18 and TRBJ2-7, is as follows: NAGVMQNPRHLVRRRGQEARLRCSPMKGHSHVYWYRQLPEEGLKFMVYLQKENIIDESGMPKERFSAEFPKEGPSILRIQQVVRGDSAAYFCASSTGLAGAYEQYFGPGTRLTVT.

This clonotype was seen a handful of times. The rearrangement links TRBV4-3 to TRBJ1-2, with 8 bases lining up with TRBD1. Per the germline V gene, CDR1 is LGHNA and CDR2 is YSLEER. The length of the CDR3 is 17 residues. V was clipped by 1 base and J by 5 bases; unmatched bases: 12. The DNA of the CDR3 is TGCGCCAGCAGCCAAGGCTCAGGGGGCTCGGCGGCTTATGGCTACACCTTC. Translated: CASSQGSGGSAAYGYTF.

The chain links TRBV6-2 or TRBV6-3 to TRBJ2-7, with D hard to call. The CDR3 runs to 12 residues. The germline V and J ends were trimmed by 7 bases and 0 bases, with 7 bases remaining between them. Germline V CDR1 and CDR2: MNHEY, SVGEGT. The CDR3 is CASTTNSYEQYF. The CDR3 DNA is TGTGCCAGCACGACGAACTCCTACGAGCAGTACTTC.

Ten or more counts support this clonotype. V and J are TRBV28 and TRBJ2-4, with D perhaps matching TRBD1 (7 bases). The CDR3 has 15 residues. Germline-derived CDR1 and CDR2 are MDHEN and SYDVKM. Trimming left V 6 bases short and J 9 bases short, with 21 bases between. The CDR3 DNA reads as TGTGCCAGCAGCGCACCTGGACAGGCCGGGGGCATTCAGTACTTC. As protein: CASSAPGQAGGIQYF.

The rearrangement uses TRBV5-1 and TRBJ1-2; maybe TRBD1 (6 bases). CDR1 is SGHRS, CDR2 YFSETQ, per germline. CDR3 size: 15 residues. Trimming left V 0 bases short and J 4 bases short, with 13 bases between. The CDR3 reads CASSLGGAYLYGYTF. For the CDR3, the DNA is TGCGCCAGCAGCTTGGGGGGGGCTTACCTCTATGGCTACACCTTC.

This clonotype was detected a few times. The genes are TRBV10-3 and TRBJ2-5; tentative D call: TRBD2 (7 bases). Per the germline V gene, CDR1 is ENHRY and CDR2 is SYGVKD. V lost 6 bases and J 4 bases, leaving 15 bases between the germline ends. The CDR3 spans 14 residues. CDR3 sequence: CAISKGEGGETQYF. The DNA for the CDR3 is TGTGCCATCAGCAAAGGGGAGGGGGGAGAGACCCAGTACTTC.

The rearrangement joins TRBV20-1 to TRBJ2-1; 9 bases align to TRBD2. CDR1 and CDR2 (germline): DFQATT, SNEGSKA (reference sequence). The CDR3 length is 17 residues. V was clipped by 6 bases and J by 0 bases; unmatched bases: 12. This chain's CDR3 is CSATGTSRHSSYNEQFF. CDR3 bases: TGCAGTGCAACCGGGACTAGCAGACATTCCTCCTACAATGAGCAGTTCTTC.

J is TRBJ2-3 and V is TRBV11-2; D not certain. V dropped 5 bases and J dropped 4 bases, with 13 bases sitting between them. The CDR3 spans 14 residues. The germline V gene encodes CDR1 SGHAT and CDR2 FQNNGV. CDR3 in amino acids: CASSRLRGADTQYF. The CDR3 DNA sequence: TGTGCCAGCAGCCGCCTTCGCGGTGCAGATACGCAGTATTTT.

There are a few counts of this clonotype. The J gene is TRBJ2-2, the V gene TRBV5-1; 7 nucleotides line up with TRBD2. The CDR3 extends over 15 amino acids. The junction had 6 bases not matched to a gene; V was cut back by 5 bases and J by 2 bases. Germline V gene lookup returns CDR1 SGHRS and CDR2 YFSETQ. CDR3 region: CASSSGTTNTGELFF. The CDR3 region has the DNA TGCGCCAGCAGTTCCGGGACTACCAACACCGGGGAGCTGTTTTTT.

This clonotype was picked up a small number of times. This chain joins TRBV4-2 and TRBJ2-1; 8 nucleotides line up with TRBD2. The length of the CDR3 is 16 residues. After removal of 0 bases from V and 7 bases from J, the junction contained 8 bases not matched to a gene. Germline CDR1 is LGHNA and CDR2 is YNFKEQ. DNA for the CDR3: TGTGCCAGCAGCCAAGAGGCGGGAGGATGGAGGAATGAGCAGTTCTTC. Translated, it gives CASSQEAGGWRNEQFF.

J is TRBJ1-2 and V is TRBV10-3; 7 bases are a match to TRBD1. Trimming took 4 bases from V and 6 from J; bases not matched to a gene: 5. The CDR3 runs to 13 residues. CDR1 ENHRY and CDR2 SYGVKD come from the germline V gene. In DNA, the CDR3 is TGTGCCATCAGTGTTGACAGGGAAGATGGCTACACCTTC. Amino acid sequence: CAISVDREDGYTF.

The V gene is TRBV28, the J gene TRBJ2-3, with 8 bases that match TRBD2. This CDR3 contains 15 residues. Germline V gene lookup returns CDR1 MDHEN and CDR2 SYDVKM. J lost 4 bases, V lost 2 bases, and 5 bases had no gene match. The CDR3 sequence is CASSLRGTRADTQYF. Written as DNA, the CDR3 is TGTGCCAGCAGTTTACGCGGGACTAGGGCAGATACGCAGTATTTT.

As regards this clonotype: The CDR3 carries no conserved terminal phenylalanine or tryptophan, so it likely arises from a read error. The chain uses TRBV20-1 and TRBJ2-6; possibly TRBD1 or TRBD2 for D (5 bases each). CDR1 is DFQATT and CDR2 is SNEGSKA in the germline V gene (reference sequence). The CDR3 is made up of 19 amino acids. Deletions cut 5 bases from V and 1 base from J, with 24 bases between. In DNA, the CDR3 is TGCAGTGCTGCCCGTCGGGCAGGGAGACTGGGATCTGGGGCCAACGTCCTGACTTGC. The encoded protein is CSAARRAGRLGSGANVLTC.

The V and J genes are TRBV4-1 and TRBJ2-7, with TRBD1 identical over 9 bases. The germline gives CDR1 MGHRA, CDR2 YSYEKL. Trimming cost V 0 bases and J 3 bases; bases outside gene matches: 24. The CDR3 covers 22 residues. This CDR3 is CASSQDHFGTGLGVDQRYEQYF. CDR3 DNA sequence: TGCGCCAGCAGCCAAGATCATTTCGGGACAGGGCTTGGCGTGGATCAGCGCTACGAGCAGTACTTC.

This clonotype was counted between two and nine times. The J gene is TRBJ2-3, the V gene TRBV7-6; D possibly uses TRBD1 or TRBD2 (5 bases each). The germline V and J ends were trimmed by 3 bases and 2 bases, with 12 bases remaining between them. This CDR3 has 15 residues. Germline lookup yields CDR1 SGHVS and CDR2 FNYEAQ. For the CDR3, the DNA is TGTGCCAGCAGCTTGGGGGTCTTCCCCACAGATACGCAGTATTTT. Protein sequence: CASSLGVFPTDTQYF.

The chain's CDR3 is CAITRGLANTGELFF. The CDR3 DNA is TGTGCCATCACCAGGGGCCTCGCGAACACCGGGGAGCTGTTTTTT. V usage is TRBV10-3 and J usage is TRBJ2-2, with D possibly being TRBD1 (6 bases). Germline V CDR1 and CDR2: ENHRY, SYGVKD. Trimming took off 7 bases at V and 0 bases at J, with 12 bases between the two ends. This CDR3 is 15 amino acids long.

This clonotype was found a few times. The chain joins TRBV10-2 to TRBJ1-2, with TRBD1 matching 8 bases. Germline-derived CDR1 and CDR2 are WSHSY and SAAADI. Trimming cost V 0 bases and J 8 bases; bases outside gene matches: 8. The CDR3 spans 15 residues. CDR3 nucleotides: TGCGCCAGCAGTGAGTCCCCCTACAGGGGGGGAGGCTACACCTTC. Translation gives CASSESPYRGGGYTF.